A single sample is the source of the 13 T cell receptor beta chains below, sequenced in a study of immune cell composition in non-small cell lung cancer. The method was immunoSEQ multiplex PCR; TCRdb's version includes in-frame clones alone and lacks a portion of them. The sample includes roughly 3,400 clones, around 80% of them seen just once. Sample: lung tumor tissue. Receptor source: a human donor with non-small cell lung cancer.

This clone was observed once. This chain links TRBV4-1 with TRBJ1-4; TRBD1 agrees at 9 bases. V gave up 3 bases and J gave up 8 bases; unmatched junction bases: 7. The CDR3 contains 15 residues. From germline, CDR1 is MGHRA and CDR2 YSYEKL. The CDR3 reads CASSQDGTGREKLFF. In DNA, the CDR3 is TGCGCCAGCAGCCAGGACGGGACAGGGCGGGAAAAACTGTTTTTT.

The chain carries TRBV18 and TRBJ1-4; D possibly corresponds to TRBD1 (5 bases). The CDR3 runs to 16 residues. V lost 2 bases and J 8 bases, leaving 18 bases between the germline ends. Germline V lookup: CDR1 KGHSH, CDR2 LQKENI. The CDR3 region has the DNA TGTGCCAGCTCACCAGGGGGTCGCGGCGGGGCGGAAAAACTGTTTTTT. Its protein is CASSPGGRGGAEKLFF. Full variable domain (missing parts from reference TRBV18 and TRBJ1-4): NAGVMQNPRHLVRRRGQEARLRCSPMKGHSHVYWYRQLPEEGLKFMVYLQKENIIDESGMPKERFSAEFPKEGPSILRIQQVVRGDSAAYFCASSPGGRGGAEKLFFGSGTQLSVL.

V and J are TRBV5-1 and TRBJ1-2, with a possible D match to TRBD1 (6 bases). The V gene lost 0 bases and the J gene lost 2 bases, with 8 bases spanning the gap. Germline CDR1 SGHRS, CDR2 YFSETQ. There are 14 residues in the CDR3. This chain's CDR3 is CASSLDTGNYGYTF. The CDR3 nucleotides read TGCGCCAGCAGCTTGGACACAGGGAACTATGGCTACACCTTC.

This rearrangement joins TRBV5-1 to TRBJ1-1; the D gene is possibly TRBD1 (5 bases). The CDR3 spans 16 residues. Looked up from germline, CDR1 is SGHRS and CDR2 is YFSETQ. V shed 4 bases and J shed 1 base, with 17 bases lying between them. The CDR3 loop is CASSPGGEFRNTEAFF. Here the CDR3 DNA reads TGCGCCAGCAGCCCGGGGGGGGAGTTTAGGAACACTGAAGCTTTCTTT.

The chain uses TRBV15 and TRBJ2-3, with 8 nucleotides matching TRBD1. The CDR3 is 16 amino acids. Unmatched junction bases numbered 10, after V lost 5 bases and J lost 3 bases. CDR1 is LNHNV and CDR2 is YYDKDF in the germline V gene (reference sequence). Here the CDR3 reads CATSGRQGSVTDTQYF. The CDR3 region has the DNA TGTGCCACCAGCGGACGACAGGGGTCCGTTACAGATACGCAGTATTTT.

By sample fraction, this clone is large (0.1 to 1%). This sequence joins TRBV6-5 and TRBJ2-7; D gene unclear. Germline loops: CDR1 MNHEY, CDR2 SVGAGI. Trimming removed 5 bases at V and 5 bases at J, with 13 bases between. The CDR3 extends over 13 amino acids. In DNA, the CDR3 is TGTGCCAGCAGTATCTTCGGTGAGGACGAGCAGTACTTC. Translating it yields CASSIFGEDEQYF.

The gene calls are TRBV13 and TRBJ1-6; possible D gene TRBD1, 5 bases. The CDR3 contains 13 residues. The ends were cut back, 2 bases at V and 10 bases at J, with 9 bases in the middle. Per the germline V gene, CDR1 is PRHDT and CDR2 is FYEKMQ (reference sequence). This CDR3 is CASSLRGISPLHF. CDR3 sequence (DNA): TGTGCCAGCAGCTTACGGGGGATCTCACCCCTCCACTTT. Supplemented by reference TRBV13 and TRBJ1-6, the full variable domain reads AAGVIQSPRHLIKEKRETATLKCYPIPRHDTVYWYQQGPGQDPQFLISFYEKMQSDKGSIPDRFSAQQFSDYHSELNMSSLELGDSALYFCASSLRGISPLHFGNGTRLTVT.

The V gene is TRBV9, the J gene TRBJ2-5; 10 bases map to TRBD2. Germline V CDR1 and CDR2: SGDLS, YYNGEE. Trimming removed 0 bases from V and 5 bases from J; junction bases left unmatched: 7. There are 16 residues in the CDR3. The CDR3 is CASSVASGGALETQYF. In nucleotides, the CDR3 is TGTGCCAGCAGCGTAGCGAGCGGGGGGGCCTTGGAGACCCAGTACTTC.

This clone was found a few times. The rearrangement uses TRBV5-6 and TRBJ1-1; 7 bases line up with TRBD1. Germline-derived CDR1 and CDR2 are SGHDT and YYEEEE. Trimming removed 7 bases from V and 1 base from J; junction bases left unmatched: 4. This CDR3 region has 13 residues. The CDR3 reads CASRQGWNTEAFF. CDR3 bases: TGTGCCAGCCGACAGGGATGGAACACTGAAGCTTTCTTT.

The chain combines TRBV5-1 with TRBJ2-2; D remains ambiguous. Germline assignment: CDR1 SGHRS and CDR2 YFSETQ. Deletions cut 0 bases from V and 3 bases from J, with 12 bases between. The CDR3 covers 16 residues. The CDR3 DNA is TGCGCCAGCAGCTTGGGGTGGCTCCGGGACACCGGGGAGCTGTTTTTT. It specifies CASSLGWLRDTGELFF.

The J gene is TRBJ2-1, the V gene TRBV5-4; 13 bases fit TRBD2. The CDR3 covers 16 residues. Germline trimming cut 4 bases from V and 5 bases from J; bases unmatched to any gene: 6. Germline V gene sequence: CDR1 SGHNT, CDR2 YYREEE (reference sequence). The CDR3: CASSPWTSGSDNEQFF. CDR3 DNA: TGTGCCAGCAGCCCCTGGACTAGCGGGAGTGACAATGAGCAGTTCTTC.

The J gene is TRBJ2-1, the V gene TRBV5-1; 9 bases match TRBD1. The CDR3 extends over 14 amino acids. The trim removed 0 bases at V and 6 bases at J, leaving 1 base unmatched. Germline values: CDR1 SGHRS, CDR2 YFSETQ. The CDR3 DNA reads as TGCGCCAGCAGCTTGGGGACAGGGGCCAATGAGCAGTTCTTC. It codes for CASSLGTGANEQFF.

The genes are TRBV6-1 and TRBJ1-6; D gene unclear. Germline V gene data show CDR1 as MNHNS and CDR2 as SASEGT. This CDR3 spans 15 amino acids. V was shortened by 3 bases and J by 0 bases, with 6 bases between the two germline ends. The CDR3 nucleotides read TGTGCCAGCAGTGATGGGAGCTCCTATAATTCACCCCTCCACTTT. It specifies CASSDGSSYNSPLHF.